These 15 T cell receptor beta chains share one sample of origin, sequenced in a study of T-cell memory formation after mild COVID-19. Using its own MiXCR run on the 5' RACE reads, TCRdb lists one record per CDR3 protein. Among fewer than 400,000 distinct CDR3 sequences, about 16% were seen once, and the ten largest hold roughly 21%. Sequenced input: PBMCs or a T cell subset sorted from them (not recorded which). These receptors originate from a man aged 18-30 years who had mild COVID-19 (a few samples of this study predate the infection). Cell type and time point are not known.

V is TRBV21-1 and J is TRBJ2-1. TRBV21-1 is an annotated pseudogene. This CDR3 is built from 12 residues. The CDR3 DNA follows: TGTGCCAGCTTCGACTCTGACAATGAGCAGTTCTTC. Protein sequence: CASFDSDNEQFF.

This sequence joins TRBV29-1 and TRBJ1-1; D not certain. The CDR3 is 13 residues long. The V end was cut by 4 bases, the J end by 1 base, with 10 bases between. The germline V gene encodes CDR1 SQVTM and CDR2 ANQGSEA. The CDR3 loop reads CSVVVLSNTEAFF. The CDR3 DNA is TGCAGCGTTGTGGTCCTTTCGAACACTGAAGCTTTCTTT.

This chain links TRBV6-2 or TRBV6-3 with TRBJ1-2; D gene unclear. This CDR3 is built from 12 residues. Germline CDR1 is MNHEY and CDR2 is SVGEGT. V dropped 8 bases and J dropped 4 bases, with 11 bases sitting between them. The CDR3 sequence is CASESRGYGYTF. In DNA, the CDR3 is TGTGCCAGCGAGTCGCGCGGCTATGGCTACACCTTC.

The DNA of the CDR3 is TGTGCCAGCACCCCGGACCCTTCAGGACAGGGGATCCCTGAAGCTTTCTTT. Its translation is CASTPDPSGQGIPEAFF. The genes are TRBV28 and TRBJ1-1, with 9 bases identical to TRBD1. Germline CDR1 reads MDHEN; CDR2 reads SYDVKM. This CDR3 region has 17 residues. Losses at the gene ends were 7 bases for V and 6 bases for J; bases not matched to a gene: 18. The whole variable domain, filled in from reference TRBV28 and TRBJ1-1, reads DVKVTQSSRYLVKRTGEKVFLECVQDMDHENMFWYRQDPGLGLRLIYFSYDVKMKEKGDIPEGYSVSREKKERFSLILESASTNQTSMYLCASTPDPSGQGIPEAFFGQGTRLTVV.

This chain joins TRBV21-1 and TRBJ2-7. TRBV21-1 is reported as a pseudogene. The CDR3 is 12 amino acids. The CDR3 reads CASSKARYEQYF. In DNA form, the CDR3 reads TGTGCCAGCAGCAAAGCGCGGTACGAGCAGTACTTC.

Note on this clonotype: Relative to the germline gene, one junction end is altered; a read error may explain this. This chain links TRBV20-1 with TRBJ1-3, with TRBD1 matching over 7 bases. The germline CDR1 and CDR2 sequences are DFQATT and SNEGSKA (reference sequence). This CDR3 contains 15 residues. Here the CDR3 reads CSARGGLSSGNTIYF. The CDR3 DNA sequence: TGCAGTGCCAGAGGGGGCCTGAGCTCTGGAAACACCATATATTTT.

The V gene is TRBV6-2 or TRBV6-3, the J gene TRBJ1-5; D remains ambiguous. CDR1 and CDR2 from the germline V gene are MNHEY and SVGEGT. This CDR3 is built from 12 residues. The ends were cut back, 4 bases at V and 6 bases at J, with 7 bases in the middle. The CDR3 DNA sequence: TGTGCCAGCAGTTCATTTTTTCAGCCCCAGCATTTT. This sequence encodes CASSSFFQPQHF.

The chain employs TRBV11-2 and TRBJ2-2; the D call may be TRBD1 or TRBD2 (6 bases each). Per the germline V gene, CDR1 is SGHAT and CDR2 is FQNNGV. CDR3 length: 17 residues. Trimming removed 3 bases at V and 2 bases at J, with 16 bases between. CDR3 DNA: TGTGCCAGCAGCTTTCGGGGGCCCTCAACTAACACCGGGGAGCTGTTTTTT. Residues: CASSFRGPSTNTGELFF.

This rearrangement joins TRBV11-2 to TRBJ1-6, with D uncertain. The germline V gene has CDR1 SGHAT and CDR2 FQNNGV. CDR3 length equals 19 residues. Trimming took off 0 bases at V and 2 bases at J, with 17 bases between the two ends. For the CDR3, the DNA is TGTGCCAGCAGCTTAGACCGCGCGGAGCTAGGACCCTATAATTCACCCCTCCACTTT. Translation gives CASSLDRAELGPYNSPLHF.

The genes are TRBV28 and TRBJ1-1; D is perhaps TRBD1 (5 bases). Germline loops: CDR1 MDHEN, CDR2 SYDVKM. Trimming cost V 8 bases and J 10 bases, with 11 bases left between them. The length of the CDR3 is 10 residues. The CDR3 region is CASRGILAFF. DNA of the CDR3: TGTGCCAGCCGGGGGATCCTAGCTTTCTTT.

This clonotype was seen a handful of times. The rearrangement links TRBV7-9 to TRBJ1-1; D not certain. Trimming stripped 4 bases from V and 1 base from J, with 10 bases between. Germline V gives CDR1 SEHNR, CDR2 FQNEAQ (reference sequence). The CDR3 has 14 amino acids. CDR3 DNA sequence: TGTGCCAGCAGCTCAGGACGGGGGAACACTGAAGCTTTCTTT. Translating it yields CASSSGRGNTEAFF.

V usage is TRBV7-2 and J usage is TRBJ1-1, with a tentative D call TRBD1 (5 bases). V lost 2 bases and J lost 0, with 10 bases in between. Germline assignment: CDR1 SGHTA and CDR2 FQGNSA. The CDR3 is 15 residues long. CDR3 sequence: CASSLQQAMNTEAFF. The DNA for the CDR3 is TGTGCCAGCAGCTTACAACAGGCCATGAACACTGAAGCTTTCTTT.

The chain uses TRBV4-3 and TRBJ2-5; D remains ambiguous. Deletions cut 7 bases from V and 6 bases from J, with 15 bases between. Germline-derived CDR1 and CDR2 are LGHNA and YSLEER. CDR3 size: 13 residues. CDR3 region: CASTLFGWKTQYF. The CDR3 region has the DNA TGCGCCAGCACCCTTTTCGGGTGGAAGACCCAGTACTTC.

This chain uses TRBV24-1 with TRBJ2-3; tentatively, D is TRBD2 (6 bases). Germline CDR1 reads KGHDR; CDR2 reads SFDVKD. Trimming took 4 bases from V and 4 from J, leaving 17 bases between them. The CDR3 runs 16 residues. CDR3 DNA sequence: TGTGCCACCAGTGAGACCGGGACTCAAGGGGCAGATACGCAGTATTTT. Protein sequence: CATSETGTQGADTQYF.

The chain joins TRBV7-9 to TRBJ2-1; no reliable D call. Trimming took 1 base from V and 6 from J, leaving 16 bases between them. Germline CDR1 is SEHNR and CDR2 is FQNEAQ (reference sequence). CDR3 length: 16 residues. The CDR3: CASSLVPLSKVNEQFF. CDR3 nucleotide sequence: TGTGCCAGCAGCTTAGTCCCACTCAGTAAAGTCAATGAGCAGTTCTTC.